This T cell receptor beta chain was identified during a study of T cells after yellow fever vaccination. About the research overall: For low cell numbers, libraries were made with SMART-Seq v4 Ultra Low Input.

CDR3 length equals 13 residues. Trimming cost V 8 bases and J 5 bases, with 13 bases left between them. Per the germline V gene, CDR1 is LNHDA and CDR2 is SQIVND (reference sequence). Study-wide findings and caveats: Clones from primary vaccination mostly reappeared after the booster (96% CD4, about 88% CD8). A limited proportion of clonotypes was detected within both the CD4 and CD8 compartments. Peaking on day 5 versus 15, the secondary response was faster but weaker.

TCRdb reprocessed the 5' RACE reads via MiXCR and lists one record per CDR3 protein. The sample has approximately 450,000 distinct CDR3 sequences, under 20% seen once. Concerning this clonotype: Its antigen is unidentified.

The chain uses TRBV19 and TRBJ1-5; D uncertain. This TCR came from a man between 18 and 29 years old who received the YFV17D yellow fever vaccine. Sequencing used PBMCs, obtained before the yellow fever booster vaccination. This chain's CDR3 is CASRTSFDQPQHF. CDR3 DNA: TGTGCCAGTCGGACTTCTTTCGATCAGCCCCAGCATTTT.